This entry lists 20 T cell receptor beta chains sequenced from one sample in a study of T-cell memory formation after mild COVID-19. MiXCR, applied by TCRdb to the 5' RACE reads, yields one record per CDR3 protein. The sample consists of fewer than 550,000 distinct CDR3 sequences, around 20% of them appearing once. The sequencing input was PBMCs or a T cell subset sorted from them (not recorded which). The receptors originated from an adult woman who had mild COVID-19 (a few samples of this study predate the infection). Cell type and time point are not known.

This chain connects TRBV2 to TRBJ1-2, with D hard to call. The V gene's germline CDR1 is SNHLY and CDR2 FYNNEI. This CDR3 is built from 14 residues. Trimming cost V 1 base and J 4 bases, with 10 bases left between them. The DNA for the CDR3 is TGTGCCAGCAGTGAAGAGACAAGCGGCTATGGCTACACCTTC. This sequence encodes CASSEETSGYGYTF. Complete variable domain (other parts from reference TRBV2 and TRBJ1-2): EPEVTQTPSHQVTQMGQEVILRCVPISNHLYFYWYRQILGQKVEFLVSFYNNEISEKSEIFDDQFSVERPDGSNFTLKIRSTKLEDSAMYFCASSEETSGYGYTFGSGTRLTVV.

This clonotype was counted only a few times. The chain employs TRBV7-9 and TRBJ2-7, with D perhaps TRBD1 (6 bases). Deletions cut 5 bases from V and 3 bases from J, with 14 bases between. The V gene's germline CDR1 is SEHNR and CDR2 FQNEAQ (reference sequence). This CDR3 is built from 14 residues. This CDR3 is CASSLPEGGYEQYF. CDR3 nucleotides: TGTGCCAGCAGCCTCCCCGAAGGGGGCTACGAGCAGTACTTC.

This clonotype has a single count. The rearrangement joins TRBV18 to TRBJ1-1, with D unclear. Trimming removed 2 bases from V and 3 bases from J, with 7 bases in between. Per the germline V gene, CDR1 is KGHSH and CDR2 is LQKENI. The CDR3 spans 13 residues. CDR3: CASSPVEYTEAFF. In DNA, the CDR3 is TGTGCCAGCTCACCAGTCGAGTACACTGAAGCTTTCTTT.

The chain links TRBV29-1 to TRBJ2-5; D not certain. The V and J ends lost 6 bases and 5 bases respectively, with 22 bases between them. Germline CDR1 SQVTM, CDR2 ANQGSEA. The CDR3 loop spans 15 amino acids. CDR3 coding DNA: TGCAGCGTCGCCTCGACACTCTATGGATGGGAGACCCAGTACTTC. As protein: CSVASTLYGWETQYF.

This clonotype showed up just a few times. V and J are TRBV23-1 and TRBJ2-7; TRBD1 matches at 8 bases. TRBV23-1 is noted as an ORF with a role that remains uncertain. This CDR3 has 16 amino acids. The V and J ends lost 3 bases and 3 bases, in that order; junction bases with no gene match: 10. CDR3 in amino acids: CASSQWNRQGNYEQYF. CDR3 nucleotides: TGCGCCAGCAGTCAGTGGAACCGACAGGGGAACTACGAGCAGTACTTC.

The chain recombines TRBV12-3 or TRBV12-4 with TRBJ1-1; no definite D call. V lost 2 bases, J lost 1 base, and 8 bases lay in between. The length of the CDR3 is 14 residues. Written as DNA, the CDR3 is TGTGCCAGCAGTTTATTCGGCGGGAACACTGAAGCTTTCTTT. As protein: CASSLFGGNTEAFF.

In its sample, this clonotype was seen a few times. The V call is TRBV4-1, the J call TRBJ2-5, with D possibly being TRBD2 (6 bases). The germline V gene has CDR1 MGHRA and CDR2 YSYEKL. Trimming pared 4 bases from V and 5 bases from J, leaving 17 bases between. The CDR3 covers 15 residues. CDR3 in DNA: TGCGCCAGCAGCCCCCGCTTTGCTGGGAGGGAGACCCAGTACTTC. It encodes CASSPRFAGRETQYF.

The chain employs TRBV30 and TRBJ2-5; TRBD1 or TRBD2 may be the D gene (6 bases each). Trimming left V 3 bases short and J 2 bases short, with 16 bases between. Per germline, CDR1 GTSNPN and CDR2 SVGIG (reference sequence). This CDR3 has 15 amino acids. The chain's CDR3 is CAWSPRLGGQETQYF. DNA for the CDR3: TGTGCCTGGAGCCCCCGGTTAGGGGGGCAAGAGACCCAGTACTTC. Full variable domain (remainder filled in from reference TRBV30 and TRBJ2-5): SQTIHQWPATLVQPVGSPLSLECTVEGTSNPNLYWYRQAAGRGLQLLFYSVGIGQISSEVPQNLSASRPQDRQFILSSKKLLLSDSGFYLCAWSPRLGGQETQYFGPGTRLLVL.

This clonotype came up a few times. The chain couples TRBV4-1 to TRBJ2-5, with D perhaps matching TRBD1 or TRBD2 (7 bases each). The length of the CDR3 is 16 residues. Germline V gene lookup returns CDR1 MGHRA and CDR2 YSYEKL. V lost 2 bases and J 2 bases, leaving 15 bases between the germline ends. CDR3 amino acids: CASSQPGTAGQETQYF. CDR3 nucleotides: TGCGCCAGCAGCCAACCCGGGACAGCGGGACAAGAGACCCAGTACTTC.

This clonotype was seen a handful of times. The rearrangement links TRBV7-9 to TRBJ2-5; a weak D match, TRBD2 (5 bases). Germline assignment: CDR1 SEHNR and CDR2 FQNEAQ (reference sequence). Deletions cut 1 base from V and 4 bases from J, with 19 bases between. CDR3 length equals 17 residues. The DNA of the CDR3 is TGTGCCAGCAGCTTAGTTCCCCGCACTAGGTCCCCAGAGACCCAGTACTTC. Protein product: CASSLVPRTRSPETQYF.

The chain combines TRBV7-2 with TRBJ2-2; D remains ambiguous. Germline values: CDR1 SGHTA, CDR2 FQGNSA. Deletions cut 2 bases from V and 3 bases from J, with 7 bases between. The CDR3 loop spans 14 amino acids. Written as DNA, the CDR3 is TGTGCCAGCAGCTTAAATCGGGACACCGGGGAGCTGTTTTTT. Translating gives CASSLNRDTGELFF.

This clonotype showed up just a few times. The gene calls are TRBV10-3 and TRBJ2-3; D is perhaps TRBD1 (6 bases). Trimming took 2 bases from V and 1 from J, leaving 16 bases between them. The CDR3 consists of 17 residues. In germline, CDR1 is ENHRY, CDR2 SYGVKD. The DNA for the CDR3 is TGTGCCATCAGTGAGCCCCGACGGGACACCCGCACAGATACGCAGTATTTT. The encoded protein is CAISEPRRDTRTDTQYF.

This clonotype was picked up a small number of times. The gene calls are TRBV7-8 and TRBJ2-3, with D maybe TRBD2 (6 bases). Looked up from germline, CDR1 is SGHVS and CDR2 is FQNEAQ. The CDR3 length is 16 residues. Trimming shortened V by 0 bases and J by 5 bases, and 15 bases separated the two germline ends. This CDR3 is CASSLAGGGYRDTQYF. The CDR3 region has the DNA TGTGCCAGCAGCTTAGCGGGTGGAGGGTATAGAGATACGCAGTATTTT.

This rearrangement joins TRBV4-3 to TRBJ2-1, with a tentative D call TRBD2 (5 bases). Per the germline V gene, CDR1 is LGHNA and CDR2 is YSLEER. V was trimmed by 3 bases and J by 4 bases, leaving 16 bases between them. This CDR3 comprises 16 residues. For the CDR3, the DNA is TGCGCCAGCAGCCAGGAAACCTCGGACTGGTACAATGAGCAGTTCTTC. It encodes CASSQETSDWYNEQFF.

The chain couples TRBV6-1 to TRBJ1-1, with TRBD1 matching 8 bases. Germline V gives CDR1 MNHNS, CDR2 SASEGT. This CDR3 is built from 15 residues. V trimming: 7 bases; J trimming: 4 bases; junction bases outside the gene matches: 11. This chain's CDR3 is CASTTDRGKGTEAFF. CDR3 nucleotide sequence: TGTGCCAGCACCACAGACAGGGGCAAAGGCACTGAAGCTTTCTTT.

This rearrangement joins TRBV7-8 to TRBJ2-3; D uncertain. The CDR3 totals 14 residues. Deletions cut 2 bases from V and 2 bases from J, with 8 bases between. The germline V gene encodes CDR1 SGHVS and CDR2 FQNEAQ. CDR3 residues: CASSLRWDTDTQYF. DNA for the CDR3: TGTGCCAGCAGCTTACGTTGGGACACAGATACGCAGTATTTT.

The V call is TRBV29-1, the J call TRBJ2-1; D gene unclear. The CDR3 is made up of 12 amino acids. Trimming removed 1 base at V and 5 bases at J, with 6 bases between. Per the germline V gene, CDR1 is SQVTM and CDR2 is ANQGSEA. The CDR3 spells CSVEAWNNEQFF. The CDR3 DNA reads as TGCAGCGTTGAAGCCTGGAACAATGAGCAGTTCTTC.

This clonotype has more than one count but fewer than ten. The chain uses TRBV27 and TRBJ2-7, with 7 bases identical to TRBD1. The J segment lost 3 bases and the V segment lost 6 bases, leaving 8 bases of the junction unmatched. Looked up from germline, CDR1 is MNHEY and CDR2 is SMNVEV (reference sequence). There are 14 residues in the CDR3. The DNA for the CDR3 is TGTGCCAGCAGCCCCAGGGGGTTCAACTACGAGCAGTACTTC. Translating it yields CASSPRGFNYEQYF.

The table lists this clonotype with a few counts. This sequence joins TRBV20-1 and TRBJ2-1; D might be TRBD1 (5 bases). V shed 2 bases and J shed 0 bases, with 11 bases lying between them. Germline V gives CDR1 DFQATT, CDR2 SNEGSKA (reference sequence). The CDR3 runs to 15 residues. In DNA form, the CDR3 reads TGCAGTGCTAGATCCCAGGGAACCTCCTACAATGAGCAGTTCTTC. It yields the protein CSARSQGTSYNEQFF.

The chain links TRBV7-9 to TRBJ2-2; D unresolved. V shed 6 bases and J shed 4 bases, with 18 bases lying between them. The CDR3 spans 16 residues. Germline V lookup: CDR1 SEHNR, CDR2 FQNEAQ (reference sequence). CDR3 coding DNA: TGTGCCAGCAGATCTTCTCCGCGTCAATCCACCGGGGAGCTGTTTTTT. It yields the protein CASRSSPRQSTGELFF.